This T cell receptor (beta chain) originates from a study of T cell repertoires in cytomegalovirus infection. The wider study: HLA-B-restricted CMV epitopes that are well studied were used alongside recently identified HLA-C-restricted ones. Indications came from public TCR beta signatures; they pointed to CMV infection and to a matching HLA type. Study results and caveats: Accumulated public TCR beta family frequency recognized individuals carrying CMV together with the relevant HLA. HLA-C-restricted CMV clonotypes gave the most frequent clonotype in two of eight donors.

About this clonotype: Its antigen is as yet unknown. This clone may be a read error of a much larger clone one base away.

TCRdb reanalysed the reads using MiXCR and keeps one entry per CDR3 protein. The table shows roughly 27,000 distinct CDR3 sequences, with around 20% occurring only once. Sequencing used CD8+ T cells from cultured PBMCs, obtained from culture after CMV antigen stimulation. The receptor was derived from a human donor in good health (CMV status not recorded). Some clones in this sample may be carry-over from other donors' samples.

This chain's CDR3 is CASSLGAPNEQSF. The CDR3, as DNA: TGTGCCAGCAGCTTAGGAGCTCCCAATGAGCAGTCCTTC. The V gene is TRBV7-9, the J gene TRBJ2-1; D gene uncertain. Germline V gene sequence: CDR1 SEHNR, CDR2 FQNEAQ (reference sequence). The CDR3 is 13 amino acids.